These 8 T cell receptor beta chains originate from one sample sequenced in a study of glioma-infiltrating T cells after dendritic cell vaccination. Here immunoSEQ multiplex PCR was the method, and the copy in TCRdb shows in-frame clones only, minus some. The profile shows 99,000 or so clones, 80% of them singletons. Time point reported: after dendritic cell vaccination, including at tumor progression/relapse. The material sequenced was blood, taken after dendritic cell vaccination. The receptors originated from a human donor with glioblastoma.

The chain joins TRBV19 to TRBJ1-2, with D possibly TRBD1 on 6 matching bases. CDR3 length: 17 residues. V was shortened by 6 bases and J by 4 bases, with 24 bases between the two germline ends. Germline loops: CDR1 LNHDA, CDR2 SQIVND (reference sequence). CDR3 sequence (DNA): TGTGCCAGTAGCATGCCTCCCCTTGACAGGAGGATCTATGGCTACACCTTC. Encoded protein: CASSMPPLDRRIYGYTF.

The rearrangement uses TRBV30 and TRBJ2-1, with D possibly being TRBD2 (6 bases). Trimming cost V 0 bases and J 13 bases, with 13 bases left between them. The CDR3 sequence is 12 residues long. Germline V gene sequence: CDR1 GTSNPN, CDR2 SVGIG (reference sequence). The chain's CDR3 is CAWSVRTSLQFF. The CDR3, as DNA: TGTGCCTGGAGTGTCCGAACTAGCCTTCAGTTCTTC.

CDR3: CASSLGGSGRSEQYF. Written as DNA, the CDR3 is TGTGCCAGCAGCTTAGGGGGTAGCGGGAGATCTGAGCAGTACTTC. The V gene is TRBV7-2, the J gene TRBJ2-7; 9 positions match TRBD2. The CDR3 covers 15 residues. V shed 1 base and J 7 bases; nucleotides not matched to a gene: 8. The germline CDR1 and CDR2 sequences are SGHTA and FQGNSA.

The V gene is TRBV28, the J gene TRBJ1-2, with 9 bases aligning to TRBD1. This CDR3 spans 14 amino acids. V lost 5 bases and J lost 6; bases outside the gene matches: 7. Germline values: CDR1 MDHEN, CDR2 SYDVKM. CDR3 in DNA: TGTGCCAGCAGTCTACTCACAGGGGGCGATGGCTACACCTTC. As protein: CASSLLTGGDGYTF.

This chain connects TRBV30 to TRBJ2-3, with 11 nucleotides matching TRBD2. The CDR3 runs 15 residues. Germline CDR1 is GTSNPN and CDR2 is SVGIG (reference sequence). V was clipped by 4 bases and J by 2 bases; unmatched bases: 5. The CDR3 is CAWTAGLADTDTQYF. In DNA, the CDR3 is TGTGCCTGGACAGCGGGACTAGCGGACACAGATACGCAGTATTTT. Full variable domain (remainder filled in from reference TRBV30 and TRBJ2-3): SQTIHQWPATLVQPVGSPLSLECTVEGTSNPNLYWYRQAAGRGLQLLFYSVGIGQISSEVPQNLSASRPQDRQFILSSKKLLLSDSGFYLCAWTAGLADTDTQYFGPGTRLTVL.

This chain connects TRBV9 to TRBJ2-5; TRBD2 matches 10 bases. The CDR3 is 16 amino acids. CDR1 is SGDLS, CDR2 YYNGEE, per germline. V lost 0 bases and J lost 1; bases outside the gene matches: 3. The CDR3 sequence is CASSVAVAGGQETQYF. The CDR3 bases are TGTGCCAGCAGCGTAGCGGTAGCGGGGGGCCAAGAGACCCAGTACTTC.

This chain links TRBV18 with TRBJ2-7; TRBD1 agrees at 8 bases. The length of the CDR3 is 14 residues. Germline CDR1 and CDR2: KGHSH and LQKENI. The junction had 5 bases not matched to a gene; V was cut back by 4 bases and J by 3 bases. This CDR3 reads CASSRGQGNYEQYF. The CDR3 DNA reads TGTGCCAGCTCACGAGGACAGGGAAACTACGAGCAGTACTTC.

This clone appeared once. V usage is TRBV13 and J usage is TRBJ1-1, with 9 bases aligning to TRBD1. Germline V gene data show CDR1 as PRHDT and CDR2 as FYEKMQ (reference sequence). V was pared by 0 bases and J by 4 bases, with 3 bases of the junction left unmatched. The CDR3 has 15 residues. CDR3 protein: CASSLGTGGVTEAFF. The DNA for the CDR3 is TGTGCCAGCAGCTTAGGGACAGGGGGAGTCACTGAAGCTTTCTTT.